This is a list of T cell receptor beta chains from one sample in a study of blood T cell repertoires in COVID-19. Sequencing used immunoSEQ multiplex PCR; TCRdb keeps in-frame clones, though not all of them. The data show 200,000 to 300,000 clones, with 75% to 85% seen just once and about 2% held by the top ten. The sample was peripheral blood. These receptors all stem from a man between 35 and 55 years old who had recovered from COVID-19. Each CDR3 is given with its conserved first and last residue. Each record gives: D gene, V gene, J gene, clone size, CDR3 protein, CDR3 DNA. D genes are given only for firm matches. Expanded clones get a size class; other rows say once, few or many, or leave the size out.

.	TRBV14	TRBJ2-2	.	CASSLQNDGELFF	TGTGCCAGCAGCCTCCAGAACGACGGGGAGCTGTTTTTT
TRBD1	TRBV5-4	TRBJ1-1	.	CASSLRTGGDAEAFF	TGTGCCAGCAGCCTAAGGACAGGGGGCGATGCTGAAGCTTTCTTT
TRBD1	TRBV2	TRBJ1-4	.	CASAGQGNEKLFF	TGTGCCAGCGCGGGACAGGGAAATGAAAAACTGTTTTTT
TRBD2	TRBV10-1	TRBJ2-3	.	CASSDSGLGTDTQYF	TGCGCCAGCAGTGATAGCGGGTTGGGCACAGATACGCAGTATTTT
TRBD1	TRBV30	TRBJ1-1	.	CAWSVPRTGENTEAFF	TGTGCCTGGAGTGTACCCCGGACAGGTGAGAACACTGAAGCTTTCTTT
TRBD1	TRBV2	TRBJ2-3	.	CASSVDRASTDTQYF	TGTGCCAGCAGTGTAGACAGGGCTAGCACAGATACGCAGTATTTT
TRBD2	TRBV29-1	TRBJ2-7	few	CSVVELAGERPSYEQYF	TGCAGCGTTGTGGAACTAGCGGGAGAAAGGCCTTCCTACGAGCAGTACTTC
.	TRBV5-1	TRBJ2-6	.	CASGRSVVSGANVLTF	TGCGCCAGCGGTCGCTCGGTCGTCTCTGGGGCCAACGTCCTGACTTTC
TRBD2	TRBV7-8	TRBJ2-1	.	CASSQGLPTYNEQFF	TGTGCCAGCAGCCAGGGACTACCGACCTACAATGAGCAGTTCTTC
.	TRBV5-4	TRBJ2-7	.	CASTPLGETYEQYF	TGTGCCAGCACCCCCCTCGGGGAAACCTACGAGCAGTACTTC
.	TRBV4-3	TRBJ2-3	.	CASSQELADTQYF	TGCGCCAGCAGCCAAGAACTAGCAGATACGCAGTATTTT
.	TRBV24-1	TRBJ2-2	.	CATSPSGANGELFF	TGTGCCACCAGTCCCTCTGGGGCAAACGGGGAGCTGTTTTTT
TRBD1	TRBV5-5	TRBJ2-7	.	CASSARTGLTYEQYF	TGTGCCAGCAGCGCCAGGACAGGGCTAACCTACGAGCAGTACTTC
TRBD2	TRBV7-7	TRBJ2-5	.	CASSQAGAGETQYF	TGTGCTAGCAGCCAAGCGGGGGCGGGGGAGACCCAGTACTTC
.	TRBV9	TRBJ2-3	.	CASSGEANAGGRTDTQYF	TGTGCCAGCAGCGGGGAGGCAAACGCAGGGGGTCGGACAGATACGCAGTATTTT
.	TRBV6-2/TRBV6-3	TRBJ2-7	.	CASSLHYEQYF	TGTGCCAGCAGTTTACACTACGAGCAGTACTTC
.	TRBV2	TRBJ2-2	.	CASLLDTWGTGELFF	TGTGCCAGCCTTTTGGACACCTGGGGAACCGGGGAGCTGTTTTTT
.	TRBV7-6	TRBJ2-5	once	CASSLASGQETQYF	TGTGCCAGCAGCTTAGCTAGCGGACAAGAGACCCAGTACTTC
TRBD2	TRBV5-4	TRBJ2-7	.	CASSRPSGSSYEQYF	TGTGCCAGCAGTCGTCCTAGCGGGTCTTCCTACGAGCAGTACTTC
TRBD1	TRBV4-3	TRBJ1-2	.	CASSQDPGQARYGYTF	TGCGCCAGCAGCCAAGACCCTGGACAGGCTCGCTATGGCTACACCTTC
.	TRBV6-2/TRBV6-3	TRBJ2-7	.	CASSPLGGAYEQYF	TGTGCCAGCAGCCCCTTAGGAGGGGCCTACGAGCAGTACTTC
.	TRBV4-1	TRBJ1-2	many	CASSQVAGDGYTF	TGCGCCAGCAGCCAAGTCGCCGGGGATGGCTACACCTTC
TRBD2	TRBV5-4	TRBJ2-3	.	CASSLAGGGVTDTQYF	TGTGCCAGCAGCTTGGCCGGCGGGGGTGTGACAGATACGCAGTATTTT
.	TRBV11-2	TRBJ2-7	.	CASSSRGVAGSEQYF	TGTGCCAGCAGCTCGCGAGGTGTCGCGGGGAGCGAGCAGTACTTC
TRBD1	TRBV11-3	TRBJ1-1	once	CASRRGGGQGNTEAFF	TGTGCCAGCAGGCGGGGTGGAGGACAGGGCAACACTGAAGCTTTCTTT
.	TRBV27	TRBJ1-6	.	CASSLRQNSPLHF	TGTGCCAGCAGTCTACGACAGAATTCACCCCTCCACTTT
TRBD2	TRBV9	TRBJ2-5	.	CASSGGLAQETQYF	TGTGCCAGCAGCGGGGGACTAGCCCAAGAGACCCAGTACTTC
TRBD1	TRBV18	TRBJ1-5	.	CASSPPPWTGVLSSNQPQHF	TGTGCCAGCTCACCACCGCCATGGACAGGGGTCCTCTCTAGCAATCAGCCCCAGCATTTT
.	TRBV7-6	TRBJ1-2	once	CASSRLKVDYGYTF	TGTGCCAGCAGCCGACTTAAGGTAGACTATGGCTACACCTTC
TRBD2	TRBV13	TRBJ2-7	.	CASSWGGYEQYF	TGTGCCAGCAGCTGGGGGGGCTACGAGCAGTACTTC
TRBD2	TRBV7-9	TRBJ2-5	.	CASSLTGGQETQYF	TGTGCCAGCAGCTTAACGGGGGGTCAAGAGACCCAGTACTTC
.	TRBV12-5	TRBJ2-5	.	CASGLSEETQYF	TGTGCTAGTGGTTTGTCCGAGGAGACCCAGTACTTC
TRBD2	TRBV7-2	TRBJ2-7	.	CASSRGVAGNTYEQYF	TGTGCCAGCAGCCGGGGGGTAGCGGGAAATACCTACGAGCAGTACTTC
.	TRBV3-1/TRBV3-2	TRBJ1-1	.	CASSQLQARNTEAFF	TGTGCCAGCAGCCAACTACAGGCGAGGAACACTGAAGCTTTCTTT
.	TRBV27	TRBJ1-2	.	CASSPTGGIYGYTF	TGTGCCAGCAGTCCTACGGGGGGGATCTATGGCTACACCTTC
TRBD2	TRBV19	TRBJ2-7	.	CASTSSGSPTYEQYF	TGTGCCAGTACAAGTAGCGGGAGCCCCACCTACGAGCAGTACTTC
.	TRBV7-9	TRBJ1-1	.	CASSLARENTEAFF	TGTGCCAGCAGCTTAGCGAGAGAGAACACTGAAGCTTTCTTT
.	TRBV12-3/TRBV12-4	TRBJ2-7	.	CASKVAYSYEQYF	TGTGCCAGCAAAGTTGCGTACTCCTACGAGCAGTACTTC
TRBD1	TRBV7-9	TRBJ1-1	.	CASRPRTGVNTEAFF	TGTGCCAGCAGACCGCGTACAGGGGTGAACACTGAAGCTTTCTTT
.	TRBV11-3	TRBJ2-7	.	CASSPRGADYEQYF	TGTGCCAGCAGCCCCCGGGGGGCTGACTACGAGCAGTACTTC
TRBD2	TRBV5-6	TRBJ2-7	.	CASSLGAGGGYEQYF	TGTGCCAGCAGCTTGGGAGCGGGGGGCGGCTACGAGCAGTACTTC
.	TRBV29-1	TRBJ2-7	.	CSARGGEDEQYF	TGCAGCGCCAGAGGGGGGGAGGACGAGCAGTACTTC
.	TRBV30	TRBJ1-1	.	CAWSVSREAFF	TGTGCCTGGAGTGTATCCAGGGAAGCTTTCTTT
.	TRBV2	TRBJ1-5	.	CASSASNQPQHF	TGTGCCAGCAGTGCGAGCAATCAGCCCCAGCATTTT
.	TRBV5-1	TRBJ2-2	.	CASGVTGELFF	TGCGCCTCAGGGGTCACCGGGGAGCTGTTTTTT
TRBD2	TRBV10-3	TRBJ2-2	.	CAISFGGLARRGTGELFF	TGTGCCATCAGTTTTGGGGGACTAGCGAGGAGGGGCACCGGGGAGCTGTTTTTT
.	TRBV4-1	TRBJ2-7	few	CASSQRRGAFEQYF	TGCGCCAGCAGCCAACGCAGGGGGGCCTTCGAGCAGTACTTC
.	TRBV5-1	TRBJ1-2	few	CASSIGAGDGYTF	TGCGCCAGCAGCATTGGCGCGGGGGATGGCTACACCTTC
.	TRBV2	TRBJ2-7	.	CASHREPYEQYF	TGTGCCAGCCACAGGGAACCCTACGAGCAGTACTTC
TRBD2	TRBV9	TRBJ2-1	.	CASSVQLAGGRNEQFF	TGTGCCAGCAGCGTCCAGCTAGCGGGAGGGCGGAATGAGCAGTTCTTC
.	TRBV7-4	TRBJ1-5	.	CASSLPTVLTEQLSNQPQHF	TGTGCCAGCAGCTTACCAACGGTACTAACGGAACAACTTAGCAATCAGCCCCAGCATTTT
.	TRBV5-4	TRBJ2-1	once	CASTLGARNEQFF	TGTGCCAGCACCTTGGGGGCCCGGAATGAGCAGTTCTTC
TRBD1	TRBV7-2	TRBJ1-2	.	CASSLGEPGQGYFFAF	TGTGCCAGCAGCTTAGGGGAGCCGGGACAGGGATATTTTTTCGCCTTC
TRBD2	TRBV7-9	TRBJ2-3	.	CASSASLAGWADTQYF	TGTGCCAGCAGCGCGTCTCTAGCGGGTTGGGCAGATACGCAGTATTTT
.	TRBV4-1	TRBJ1-2	many	CASSRLGRGINGYTF	TGCGCCAGCAGTCGTCTCGGCAGGGGAATCAATGGCTACACCTTC